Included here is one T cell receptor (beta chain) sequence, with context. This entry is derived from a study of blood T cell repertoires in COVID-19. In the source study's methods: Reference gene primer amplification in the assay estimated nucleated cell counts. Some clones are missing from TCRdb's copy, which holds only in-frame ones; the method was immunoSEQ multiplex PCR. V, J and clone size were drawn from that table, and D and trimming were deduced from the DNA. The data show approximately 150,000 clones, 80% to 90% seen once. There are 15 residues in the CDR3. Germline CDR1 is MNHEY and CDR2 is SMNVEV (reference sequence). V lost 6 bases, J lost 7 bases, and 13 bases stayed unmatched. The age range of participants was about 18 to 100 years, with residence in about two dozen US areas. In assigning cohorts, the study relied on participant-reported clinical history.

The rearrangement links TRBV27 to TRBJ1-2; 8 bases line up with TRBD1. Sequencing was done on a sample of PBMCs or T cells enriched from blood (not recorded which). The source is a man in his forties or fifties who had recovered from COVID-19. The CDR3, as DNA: TGTGCCAGCAGGGGAACCGGGACAGGTCGGCGTGGCTACACCTTC. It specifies CASRGTGTGRRGYTF.